This T cell receptor (beta chain) derives from a study of blood T cells in healthy people across ages (dated by TCRdb to the mid-2010s). In the study overall: In model experiments, template switching captured roughly one uniquely barcoded TCR beta cDNA molecule for every two T cells. The study measured age-related changes in TCR beta repertoire diversity using deep sequencing normalized with unique cDNA molecular identifiers. Four age groups were formed from the donors: young (average roughly 15 years), middle-aged (approximately 42), aged (about 62) and long-lived (around 80). Donors of different ages were randomly distributed across sequencing lanes to avoid experimental bias. For two donors (one aged 18 to 29 and one aged 80 or older), the study analyzed two additional independent replicas of 1 million unique cDNA reads from the same blood draw.

Including the terminal cysteine and phenylalanine, the CDR3 comprises 16 residues. Here the CDR3 DNA is all that survives: 48 bases in frame from base 1. CDR1 SGHVS and CDR2 FQNEAQ are derived from the germline V gene. V is shortened by 5 bases, J by 0 bases, and the region joining them spans 16 bases. The donors were roughly 39 Caucasian individuals from Russia, aged roughly 6 to 100 years, who were systemically healthy. Approximately 10 milliliters of peripheral blood were collected from each donor into EDTA-treated Vacutainer tubes. Ficoll-Paque density-gradient centrifugation was used to isolate PBMCs, with at least 7 million per sample. Total RNA, at least 6 micrograms per sample, was extracted from PBMCs with Trizol reagent. The percentages of naive CD45RAhigh/CD27high T cells were determined by flow cytometry on a PBMC aliquot from every donor. What the study reported, not specific to this receptor: The long-lived group showed more naive CD4+ T cells, fewer expanded clones and increased TCR diversity than the aged group, suggesting age selection. Observed TCR beta diversity correlated strongly with the percentage of naive T cells measured by flow cytometry. Because donor CMV infection status was unknown, age-related changes in expanded clonotypes were potentially confounded. Estimates of total diversity from one million sequenced T cells were regarded as lower bounds and underestimates. As age increased, observed TCR beta diversity per million T cells dropped in a roughly linear way, and a significant reduction was already evident by age 40. Conclusive comparison of naive and antigen-experienced compartments was prevented by the profiling of bulk unsorted PBMCs.

Worth noting for this clonotype: What antigen it recognizes has not been identified. Per-base qualities were not stored, and no clone one base away is much larger.

Library prep was done by 5' RACE. Sequencing relied on an Illumina HiSeq 2500. A second PCR of 7 to 11 cycles was run with a J-beta primer mix and a sample-barcoded 5' primer. Each TCR beta cDNA molecule received a unique molecular identifier from a template-switch 5' adaptor carrying 12 random nucleotides. Each sample yielded at least 2.5 million CDR3-containing paired-end reads. First-strand cDNA was synthesized from all RNA with the Mint cDNA synthesis kit, primed by a TRBC-specific oligonucleotide. After uracil-DNA glycosylase treatment, a first 18-cycle PCR used universal primers M1SS and BC2_uni_R on all cDNA. From the authors' description of their analysis: Normalization of each sample was performed by random selection of 1 million high-quality reads, each carrying a distinct molecular identifier. Instead of being binned into consensus sequences, reads that shared molecular identifiers were thrown out. CDR3 identification, clonotype clustering and error correction used MiTCR with a Q25 quality threshold and the strictest error-elimination algorithm. A nonparametric unseen species model with Euler transformation was used to estimate lower-bound total TCR beta diversity. Through fastp at Q25 and MiXCR, TCRdb rebuilt clones from the public reads, retaining in-frame beta chains. Rows with one shared CDR3 protein collapse into an entry with the most common genes and DNA. The V and J calls and clone size are TCRdb's, not the authors'. A total of approximately 880,000 distinct CDR3 sequences appear in this sample, 45% to 50% of them only once. 13% of the sample goes to the ten largest clones.

The receptor's source is a man younger than 45 in good health. Input material: blood. The chain is assembled from TRBV7-8 and TRBJ1-1; the D gene is possibly TRBD1, with 6 bases matching. The CDR3 region: CASSPDSRRMNTEAFF. The bases are TGTGCCAGCAGCCCGGACAGTAGGAGAATGAACACTGAAGCTTTCTTT.